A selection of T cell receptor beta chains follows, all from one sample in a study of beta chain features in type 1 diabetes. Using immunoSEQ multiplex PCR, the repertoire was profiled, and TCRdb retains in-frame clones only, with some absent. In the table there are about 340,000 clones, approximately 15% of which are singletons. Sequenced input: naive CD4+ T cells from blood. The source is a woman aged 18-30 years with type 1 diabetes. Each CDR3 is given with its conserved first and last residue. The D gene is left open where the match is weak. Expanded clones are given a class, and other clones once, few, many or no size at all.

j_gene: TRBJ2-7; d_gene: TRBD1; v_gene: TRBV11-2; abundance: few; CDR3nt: TGTGCCAGCAGCTTAGCTCCAGGACAGGGACCCTCCTACGAGCAGTACTTC; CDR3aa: CASSLAPGQGPSYEQYF
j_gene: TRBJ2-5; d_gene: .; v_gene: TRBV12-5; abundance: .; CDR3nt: TGTGCTAGTGGTTTGGCACCGGCGGGACAAGAGACCCAGTACTTC; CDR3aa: CASGLAPAGQETQYF
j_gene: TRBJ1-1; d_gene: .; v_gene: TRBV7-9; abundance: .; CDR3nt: TGTGCCAGCAGCTTTGTTGCAGGCCACACTGAAGCTTTCTTT; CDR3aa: CASSFVAGHTEAFF
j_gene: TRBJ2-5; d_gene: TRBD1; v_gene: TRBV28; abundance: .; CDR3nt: TGTGCCAGCAGTTCTGGGACAGTACAAGAGACCCAGTACTTC; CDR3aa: CASSSGTVQETQYF
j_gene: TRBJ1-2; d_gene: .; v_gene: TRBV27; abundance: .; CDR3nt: TGTGCCAGCAGTTTATCGAGGGCAGGGGTTCCAGGTGGCTACACCTTC; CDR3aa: CASSLSRAGVPGGYTF
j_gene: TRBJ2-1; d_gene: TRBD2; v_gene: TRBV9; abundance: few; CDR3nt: TGTGCCAGCAGCCCAACGGGGGGCTCCTACAATGAGCAGTTCTTC; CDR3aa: CASSPTGGSYNEQFF
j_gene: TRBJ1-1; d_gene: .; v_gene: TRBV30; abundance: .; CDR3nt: TGTGCCTGGAGCCCGAAGGGGGGGTTGGGCACTGAAGCTTTCTTT; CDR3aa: CAWSPKGGLGTEAFF
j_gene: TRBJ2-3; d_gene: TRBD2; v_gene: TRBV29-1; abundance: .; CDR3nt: TGCAGCGTTGAAGCCTTAGCGGGCCCCACAGATACGCAGTATTTT; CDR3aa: CSVEALAGPTDTQYF
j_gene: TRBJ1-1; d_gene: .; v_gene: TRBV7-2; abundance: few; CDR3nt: TGTGCCAGCAGCTTATCCCGGGACAAACAAAACACTGAAGCTTTCTTT; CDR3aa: CASSLSRDKQNTEAFF
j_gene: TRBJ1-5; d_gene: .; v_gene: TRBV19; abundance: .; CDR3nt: TGTGCCAGTAGTATCGGGAGTACGCGCCAGCCCCAGCATTTT; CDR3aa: CASSIGSTRQPQHF
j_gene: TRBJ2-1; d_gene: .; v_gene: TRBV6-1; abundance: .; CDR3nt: TGTGCCACCGAGTCTCGAGCGGGCCTCTACAATGAGCAGTTCTTC; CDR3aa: CATESRAGLYNEQFF
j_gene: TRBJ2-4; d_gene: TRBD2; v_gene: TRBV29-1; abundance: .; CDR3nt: TGCAGCGTTGCGACTAGCCTAGCCAAAAACATTCAGTACTTC; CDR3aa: CSVATSLAKNIQYF
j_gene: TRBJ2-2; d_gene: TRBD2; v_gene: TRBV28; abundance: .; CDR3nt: TGTGCCAGCAGTCGCCTAGCGGGAAACCTGAACACCGGGGAGCTGTTTTTT; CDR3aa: CASSRLAGNLNTGELFF
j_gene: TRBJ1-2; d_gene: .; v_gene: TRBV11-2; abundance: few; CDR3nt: TGTGCCAGCAGCTTATTCACGACAGGTGGCGGAGGCTACACCTTC; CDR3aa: CASSLFTTGGGGYTF
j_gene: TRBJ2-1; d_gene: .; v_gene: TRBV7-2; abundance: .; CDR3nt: TGTGCTTCGGGGGAGAGCTCCTACAATGAGCAGTTCTTC; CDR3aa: CASGESSYNEQFF
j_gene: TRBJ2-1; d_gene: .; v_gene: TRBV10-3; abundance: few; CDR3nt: TGTGCCATCAGTGAGTCTGACAGTGAGCAGTTCTTC; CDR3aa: CAISESDSEQFF
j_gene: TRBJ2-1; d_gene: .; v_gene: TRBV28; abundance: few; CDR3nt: TGTGCCAGCAGTTTAGATACGCGGCTAGCGTACAATGAGCAGTTCTTC; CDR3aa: CASSLDTRLAYNEQFF
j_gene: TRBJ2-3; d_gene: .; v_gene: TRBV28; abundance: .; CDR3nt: TGTGCCAGCAGTTTAATGGCGGGCCGCACAGATACGCAGTATTTT; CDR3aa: CASSLMAGRTDTQYF
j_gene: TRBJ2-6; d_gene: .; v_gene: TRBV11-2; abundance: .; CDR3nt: TGTGCCAGCAGCTTAGCATCAGGTTCTGGGGCCAACGTCCTGACTTTC; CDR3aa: CASSLASGSGANVLTF
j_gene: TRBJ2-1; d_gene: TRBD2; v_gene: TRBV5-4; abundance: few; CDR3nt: TGTGCCAGCTACGGGACTAGCGGGAGCCTCTACAATGAGCAGTTCTTC; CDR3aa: CASYGTSGSLYNEQFF
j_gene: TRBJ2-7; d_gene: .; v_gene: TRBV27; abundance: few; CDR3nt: TGTGCCAGCAGTTCCTTGAGCGCAACCTACGAGCAGTACTTC; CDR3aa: CASSSLSATYEQYF
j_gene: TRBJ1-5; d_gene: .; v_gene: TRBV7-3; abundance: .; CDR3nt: TGTGCCAGCAGCACCAGGGGAGGGGATCAGCCCCAGCATTTT; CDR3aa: CASSTRGGDQPQHF
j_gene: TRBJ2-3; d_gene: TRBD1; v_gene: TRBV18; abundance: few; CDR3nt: TGTGCCAGCTCACCACAAGACAGGGGCCTGGATACGCAGTATTTT; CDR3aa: CASSPQDRGLDTQYF
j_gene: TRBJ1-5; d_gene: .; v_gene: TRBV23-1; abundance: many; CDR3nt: TGCGCCAGCAGTCCCTCGGTGGCCCAGCATTTT; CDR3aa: CASSPSVAQHF
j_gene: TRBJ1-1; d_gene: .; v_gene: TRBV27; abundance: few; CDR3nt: TGTGCCAGCAGTTCGCAGGTGAACACTGAAGCTTTCTTT; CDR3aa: CASSSQVNTEAFF
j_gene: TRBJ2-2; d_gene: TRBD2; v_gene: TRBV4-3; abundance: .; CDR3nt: TGCGCCAGCAGCCAGGAGACTAGCGGGAGGGCCGGGGAGCTGTTTTTT; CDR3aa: CASSQETSGRAGELFF
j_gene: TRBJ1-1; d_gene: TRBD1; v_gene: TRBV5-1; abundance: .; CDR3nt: TGCGCCAGCAGCACCGCCGGGACAGGGAGTATGAACACTGAAGCTTTCTTT; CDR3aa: CASSTAGTGSMNTEAFF
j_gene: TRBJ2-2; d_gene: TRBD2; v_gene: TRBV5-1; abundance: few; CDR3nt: TGCGCCAGCAGCTTCATAGCGGGAGCGAGCACCGGGGAGCTGTTTTTT; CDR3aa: CASSFIAGASTGELFF
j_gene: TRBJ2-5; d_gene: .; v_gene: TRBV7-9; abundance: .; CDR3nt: TGTGCCAGCAGCCAGCGCGGGGATGACAGTTGGGAGACCCAGTACTTC; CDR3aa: CASSQRGDDSWETQYF
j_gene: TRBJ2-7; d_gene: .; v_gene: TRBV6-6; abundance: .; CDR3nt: TGTGCCAGCAGTTACTCGGGGGCCCTATCCTACGAGCAGTACTTC; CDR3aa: CASSYSGALSYEQYF
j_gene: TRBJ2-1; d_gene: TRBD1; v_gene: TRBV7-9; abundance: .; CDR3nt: TGTGCCAGCAGCTCCACCGGGACAGACTATAATGAGCAGTTCTTC; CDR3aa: CASSSTGTDYNEQFF
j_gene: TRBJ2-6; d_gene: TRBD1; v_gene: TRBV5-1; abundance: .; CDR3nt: TGCGCCAGCAGCTTGGGGGGGACAGCCTCTGGGGCCAACGTCCTGACTTTC; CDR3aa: CASSLGGTASGANVLTF
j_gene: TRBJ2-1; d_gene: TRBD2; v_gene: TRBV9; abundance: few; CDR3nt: TGTGCCAGCAGCGTAGGGTCTAGCGGGAGCAATGAGCAGTTCTTC; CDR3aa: CASSVGSSGSNEQFF
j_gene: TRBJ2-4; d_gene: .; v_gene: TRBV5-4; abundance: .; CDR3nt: TGTGCCAGCAGCTTGGAGGGGTACATTCAGTACTTC; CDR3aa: CASSLEGYIQYF
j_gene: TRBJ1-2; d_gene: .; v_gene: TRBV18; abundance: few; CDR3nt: TGTGCCAGCTCACCACCTCGGGGAAGAGACTATGGCTACACCTTC; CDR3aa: CASSPPRGRDYGYTF
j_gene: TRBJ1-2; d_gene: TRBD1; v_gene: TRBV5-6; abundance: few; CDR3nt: TGTGCCAGCAGCTGGGACAGGGCCGGCAGCTACACCTTC; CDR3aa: CASSWDRAGSYTF
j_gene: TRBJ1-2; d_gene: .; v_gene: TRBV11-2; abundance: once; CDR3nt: TGTGCCAGCAGCGAACAGGGCTGGGGCTACACCTTC; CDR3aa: CASSEQGWGYTF
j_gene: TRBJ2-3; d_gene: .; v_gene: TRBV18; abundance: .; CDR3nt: TGTGCCAGCTCACCTTCCAGATCCACAGATACGCAGTATTTT; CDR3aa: CASSPSRSTDTQYF
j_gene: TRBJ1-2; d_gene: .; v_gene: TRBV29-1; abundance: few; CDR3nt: TGCAGCGTTGAAGATGTCGACAGAAACTATGGCTACACCTTC; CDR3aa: CSVEDVDRNYGYTF
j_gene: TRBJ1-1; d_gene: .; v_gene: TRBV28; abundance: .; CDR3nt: TGTGCCAGCAGACCGAACTTCAGGGAAGCTTTCTTT; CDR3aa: CASRPNFREAFF
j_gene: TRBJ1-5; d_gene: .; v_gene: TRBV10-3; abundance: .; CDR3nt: TGTGCCATCAAGGCAGGCCCTATGGGCAATCAGCCCCAGCATTTT; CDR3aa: CAIKAGPMGNQPQHF
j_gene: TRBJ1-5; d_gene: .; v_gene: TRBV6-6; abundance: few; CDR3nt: TGTGCCAGTGACTCCAATAGCAATCAGCCCCAGCATTTT; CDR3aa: CASDSNSNQPQHF
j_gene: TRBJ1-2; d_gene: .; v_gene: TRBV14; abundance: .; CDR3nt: TGTGCCAGCAGCCTAAGTCGGGGGTCCCATGGCTACACCTTC; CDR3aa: CASSLSRGSHGYTF
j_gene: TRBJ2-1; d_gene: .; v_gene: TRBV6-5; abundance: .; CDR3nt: TGTGCCAGCAGTTACTCGCGACAGATTACCTACAATGAGCAGTTCTTC; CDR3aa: CASSYSRQITYNEQFF